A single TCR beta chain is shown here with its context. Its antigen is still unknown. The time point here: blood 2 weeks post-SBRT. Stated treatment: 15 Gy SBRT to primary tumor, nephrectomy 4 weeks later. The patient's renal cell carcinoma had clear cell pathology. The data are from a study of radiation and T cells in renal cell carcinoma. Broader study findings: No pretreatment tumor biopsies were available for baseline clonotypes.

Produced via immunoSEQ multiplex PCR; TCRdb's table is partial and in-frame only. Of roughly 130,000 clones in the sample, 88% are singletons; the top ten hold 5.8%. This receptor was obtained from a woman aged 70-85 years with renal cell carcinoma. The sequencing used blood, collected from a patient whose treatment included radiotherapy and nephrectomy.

The CDR3 loop reads CASRGDVGTDTQYF. The CDR3 DNA reads TGCGCCAGCAGAGGGGACGTCGGCACAGATACGCAGTATTTT. The chain is built from TRBV5-1 and TRBJ2-3; perhaps D is TRBD1 or TRBD2 (5 bases each). This CDR3 spans 14 amino acids. The germline V and J ends were trimmed by 5 bases and 1 base, with 11 bases remaining between them. The V gene's germline CDR1 is SGHRS and CDR2 YFSETQ.